One sample yielded the 12 T cell receptor beta chains listed below, sequenced in a study of blood T cells in healthy people across ages. With a J-beta primer mix and a sample-barcoded 5' primer, a second PCR ran roughly 6 to 11 cycles. MiXCR, applied by TCRdb to the 5' RACE reads, yields one record per CDR3 protein. This sample has around 1.5 million distinct CDR3 sequences, with approximately 40% found just once. Sequenced: blood. These receptors were collected from a woman in her late teens or twenties in good health.

About this clonotype itself: Germline is not matched at one junction end, which may reflect a read error. This chain uses TRBV5-1 with TRBJ2-3, with TRBD2 identical over 8 bases. Germline CDR1 SGHRS, CDR2 YFSETQ. This CDR3 is built from 15 residues. CDR3 bases: TGCGCCAGAAGCTCAATAGCGGGACCGATAGATACGCAGTATTTT. Translating it yields CARSSIAGPIDTQYF.

This rearrangement joins TRBV2 to TRBJ2-3, with D tentatively TRBD1 or TRBD2 (5 bases each). This CDR3 has 16 amino acids. Trimming removed 7 bases from V and 2 bases from J, with 19 bases in between. From germline, CDR1 is SNHLY and CDR2 FYNNEI. The CDR3 nucleotides read TGTGCCAGCATCCTCTTTGGGGACGGATTCACAGATACGCAGTATTTT. Translating it yields CASILFGDGFTDTQYF.

This clonotype was recorded a few times. J is TRBJ2-7 and V is TRBV7-3; perhaps TRBD2 as D (5 bases). With 5 bases removed from V and 4 bases from J, the gap between germline ends came to 18 bases. CDR1 and CDR2 (germline): SGHTA, FQGTGA. CDR3 length: 15 residues. In DNA form, the CDR3 reads TGTGCCAGCAGCCGAGGGAAAGGGATAGGTTACGAGCAGTACTTC. Translated, it gives CASSRGKGIGYEQYF.

This clonotype was detected only once. V and J are TRBV7-3 and TRBJ2-6; D ambiguous. The germline V gene encodes CDR1 SGHTA and CDR2 FQGTGA. This CDR3 is 15 amino acids long. Between the trimmed V and J ends, which lost 8 bases and 2 bases, there was a span of 13 bases. This chain's CDR3 is CASGTGRPGANVLTF. CDR3 in DNA: TGTGCCAGCGGAACTGGGCGGCCTGGGGCCAACGTCCTGACTTTC. Variable domain in full (rest from reference TRBV7-3 and TRBJ2-6): GAGVSQTPSNKVTEKGKYVELRCDPISGHTALYWYRQSLGQGPEFLIYFQGTGAADDSGLPNDRFFAVRPEGSVSTLKIQRTERGDSAVYLCASGTGRPGANVLTFGAGSRLTVL.

DNA for the CDR3: TGTGCCAGCAGCACTCAACCGGCGGGAGGGAGAAATGAGCAGTTCTTC. This encodes CASSTQPAGGRNEQFF. The chain combines TRBV9 with TRBJ2-1; 9 bases are shared with TRBD2. Germline loops: CDR1 SGDLS, CDR2 YYNGEE. This CDR3 spans 16 amino acids. V shed 4 bases, J shed 7 bases, and the junction held 12 bases outside the gene matches.

The chain combines TRBV15 with TRBJ2-3; D gene ambiguous. Germline V gives CDR1 LNHNV, CDR2 YYDKDF (reference sequence). V was pared by 3 bases and J by 5 bases, with 9 bases between. This CDR3 is 13 amino acids long. The CDR3 spells CATSRGREDTQYF. The CDR3 bases are TGTGCCACCAGCAGGGGTAGGGAAGATACGCAGTATTTT.

The chain is built from TRBV4-1 and TRBJ2-7, with D tentatively TRBD1 or TRBD2 (6 bases each). CDR1 is MGHRA, CDR2 YSYEKL, per germline. V lost 1 base, J lost 10 bases, and 11 bases lay in between. This CDR3 region has 12 residues. This chain's CDR3 is CASSQGGADQYF. As DNA, the CDR3 is TGCGCCAGCAGCCAAGGGGGGGCCGATCAGTACTTC.

The chain couples TRBV12-3 or TRBV12-4 to TRBJ2-7; 9 bases match TRBD2. The CDR3 is 15 residues long. V lost 7 bases and J lost 5; bases outside the gene matches: 12. CDR3 residues: CASTTSSGSPHEQYF. The DNA for the CDR3 is TGTGCCAGCACCACGAGTAGCGGGAGCCCCCACGAGCAGTACTTC.

The chain combines TRBV5-1 with TRBJ2-2; weak D call: TRBD1 (6 bases). The CDR3 runs to 17 residues. Trimming stripped 0 bases from V and 7 bases from J, with 19 bases between. Germline lookup yields CDR1 SGHRS and CDR2 YFSETQ. The CDR3 is CASSLVATQGSGGELFF. The CDR3 DNA reads TGCGCCAGCAGCTTGGTGGCGACACAGGGTTCTGGCGGGGAGCTGTTTTTT.

The chain carries TRBV7-2 and TRBJ2-2; 13 positions agree with TRBD2. The CDR3 is 18 residues long. The germline V gene encodes CDR1 SGHTA and CDR2 FQGNSA. The junction had 6 bases not matched to a gene; V was cut back by 5 bases and J by 0 bases. CDR3 sequence reads: CASSIRTSGGTNTGELFF. CDR3 sequence (DNA): TGTGCCAGCAGCATCAGGACTAGCGGGGGAACGAACACCGGGGAGCTGTTTTTT.

Concerning this clonotype itself: The conserved phenylalanine or tryptophan normally closing the CDR3 is absent here, so this likely arose from a read error. The chain has TRBV5-1 and TRBJ2-5, with TRBD2 matching 8 bases. Germline V lookup: CDR1 SGHRS, CDR2 YFSETQ. The CDR3 length is 16 residues. The V and J ends lost 1 base and 11 bases, in that order; junction bases with no gene match: 16. The CDR3 region has the DNA TGCGCCAGCAGCTTGATGGGTAGCGGGGCCTACAATGAGCAGTACGTC. Amino acids: CASSLMGSGAYNEQYV.

The chain combines TRBV10-3 with TRBJ1-2; D is unresolved. The V end was cut by 0 bases, the J end by 6 bases, with 11 bases between. This CDR3 spans 14 amino acids. Germline V CDR1 and CDR2: ENHRY, SYGVKD. CDR3 nucleotide sequence: TGTGCCATCAGTGAGTCGGCGGTGGACCATGGCTACACCTTC. Encoded protein: CAISESAVDHGYTF.